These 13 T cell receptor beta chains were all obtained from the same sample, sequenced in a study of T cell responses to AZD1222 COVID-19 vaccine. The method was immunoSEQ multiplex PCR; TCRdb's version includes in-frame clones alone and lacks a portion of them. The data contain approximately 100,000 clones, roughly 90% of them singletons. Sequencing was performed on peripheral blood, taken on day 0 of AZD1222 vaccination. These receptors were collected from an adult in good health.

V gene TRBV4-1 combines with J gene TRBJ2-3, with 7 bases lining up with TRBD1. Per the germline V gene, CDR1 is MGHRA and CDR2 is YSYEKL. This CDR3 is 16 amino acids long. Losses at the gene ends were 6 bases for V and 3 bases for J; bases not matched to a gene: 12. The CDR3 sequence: CASSHPLGQQTDTQYF. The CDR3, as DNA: TGCGCCAGCAGTCACCCCCTGGGACAGCAGACAGATACGCAGTATTTT.

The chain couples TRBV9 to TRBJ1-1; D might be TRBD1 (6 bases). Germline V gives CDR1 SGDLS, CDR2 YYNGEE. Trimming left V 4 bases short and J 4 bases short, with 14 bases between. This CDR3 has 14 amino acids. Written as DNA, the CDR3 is TGTGCCAGCAGCCCCCAGGGGACAAGCACTGAAGCTTTCTTT. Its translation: CASSPQGTSTEAFF. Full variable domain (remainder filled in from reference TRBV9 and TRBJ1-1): DSGVTQTPKHLITATGQRVTLRCSPRSGDLSVYWYQQSLDQGLQFLIQYYNGEERAKGNILERFSAQQFPDLHSELNLSSLELGDSALYFCASSPQGTSTEAFFGQGTRLTVV.

The CDR3 is CASSLGPTNQPQHF. The CDR3 region has the DNA TGTGCCAGCAGCTTGGGGCCTACCAATCAGCCCCAGCATTTT. V gene TRBV5-5 combines with J gene TRBJ1-5; no definite D call. Germline lookup yields CDR1 SGHKS and CDR2 YYEKEE (reference sequence). The CDR3 loop spans 14 amino acids. Deletions cut 0 bases from V and 3 bases from J, with 7 bases between.

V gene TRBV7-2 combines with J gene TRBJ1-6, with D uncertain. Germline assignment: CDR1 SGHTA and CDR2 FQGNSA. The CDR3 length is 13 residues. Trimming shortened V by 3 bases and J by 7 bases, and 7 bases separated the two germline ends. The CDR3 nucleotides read TGTGCCAGCAGCTTCGGAGGAAATTCACCCCTCCACTTT. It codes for CASSFGGNSPLHF.

CDR3 in amino acids: CATSREVRGDSPLHF. CDR3 DNA: TGTGCCACCAGCAGAGAAGTCCGGGGAGATTCACCCCTCCACTTT. The gene calls are TRBV15 and TRBJ1-6; D gene unclear. V shed 0 bases and J shed 8 bases, with 11 bases lying between them. CDR1 is LNHNV and CDR2 is YYDKDF in the germline V gene (reference sequence). This CDR3 spans 15 amino acids.

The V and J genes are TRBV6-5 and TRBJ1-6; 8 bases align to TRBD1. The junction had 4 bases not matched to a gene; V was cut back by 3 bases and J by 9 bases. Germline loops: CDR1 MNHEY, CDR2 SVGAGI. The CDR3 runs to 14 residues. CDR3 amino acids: CASSYETGGSPLHF. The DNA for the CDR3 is TGTGCCAGCAGTTATGAAACAGGGGGTTCACCCCTCCACTTT.

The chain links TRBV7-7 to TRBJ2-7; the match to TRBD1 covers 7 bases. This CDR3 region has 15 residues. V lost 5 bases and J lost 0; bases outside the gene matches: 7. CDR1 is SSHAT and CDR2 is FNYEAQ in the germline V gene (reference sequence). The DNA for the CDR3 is TGTGCCAGCAGCCCAGGGACAGACTACTCCTACGAGCAGTACTTC. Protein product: CASSPGTDYSYEQYF.

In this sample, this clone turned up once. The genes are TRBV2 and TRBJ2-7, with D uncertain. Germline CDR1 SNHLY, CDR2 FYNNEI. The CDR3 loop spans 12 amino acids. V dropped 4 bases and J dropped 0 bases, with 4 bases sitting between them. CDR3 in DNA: TGTGCCAGCAGTGCCACCTCCTACGAGCAGTACTTC. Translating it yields CASSATSYEQYF.

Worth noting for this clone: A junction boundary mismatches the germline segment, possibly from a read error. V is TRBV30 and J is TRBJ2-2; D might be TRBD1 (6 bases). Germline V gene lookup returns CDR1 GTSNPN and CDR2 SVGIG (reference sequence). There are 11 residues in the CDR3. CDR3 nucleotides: TGTGCCTGGAGTACGGGACAACAGAGGATTTTT. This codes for CAWSTGQQRIF.

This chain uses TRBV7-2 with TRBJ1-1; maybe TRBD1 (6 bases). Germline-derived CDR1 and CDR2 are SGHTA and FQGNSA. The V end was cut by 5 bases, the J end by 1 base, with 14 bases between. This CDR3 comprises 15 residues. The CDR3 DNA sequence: TGTGCCAGCAGCGTCTACAGGGTCGCGAACACTGAAGCTTTCTTT. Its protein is CASSVYRVANTEAFF.

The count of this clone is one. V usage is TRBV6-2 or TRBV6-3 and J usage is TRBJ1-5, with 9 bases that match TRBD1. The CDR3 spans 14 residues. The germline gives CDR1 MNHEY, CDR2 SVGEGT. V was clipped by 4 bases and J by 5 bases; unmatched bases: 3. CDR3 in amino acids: CASSWGQGDQPQHF. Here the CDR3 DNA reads TGTGCCAGCAGTTGGGGACAGGGTGATCAGCCCCAGCATTTT.

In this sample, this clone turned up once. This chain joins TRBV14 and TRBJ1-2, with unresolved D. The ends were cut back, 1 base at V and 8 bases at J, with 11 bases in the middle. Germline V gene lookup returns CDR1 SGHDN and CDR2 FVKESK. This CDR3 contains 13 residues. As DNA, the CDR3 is TGTGCCAGCAGCCAAGGCATGGGTCGGGGCTACACCTTC. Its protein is CASSQGMGRGYTF.

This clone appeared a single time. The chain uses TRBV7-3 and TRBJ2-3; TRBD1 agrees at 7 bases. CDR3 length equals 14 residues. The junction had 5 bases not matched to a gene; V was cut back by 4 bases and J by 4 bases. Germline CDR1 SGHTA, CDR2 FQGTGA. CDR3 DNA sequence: TGTGCCAGCAGCTCTAGACAGGGCCCAGATACGCAGTATTTT. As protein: CASSSRQGPDTQYF. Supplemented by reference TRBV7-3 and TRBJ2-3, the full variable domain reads GAGVSQTPSNKVTEKGKYVELRCDPISGHTALYWYRQSLGQGPEFLIYFQGTGAADDSGLPNDRFFAVRPEGSVSTLKIQRTERGDSAVYLCASSSRQGPDTQYFGPGTRLTVL.